This entry lists 5 T cell receptor beta chains sequenced from one sample in a study of graft-versus-host responses after intestinal transplantation. The assay was immunoSEQ multiplex PCR, and TCRdb's table has in-frame clones only and misses some. Here the sample spans roughly 120,000 clones, about 93% being singletons. For these TCRs, the target antigens are not known. The sample here was unstimulated CD4+ T cells sorted from spleen or lymph node cells, taken before intestinal transplant. These receptors were obtained from a human donor who received an intestinal transplant.

On this clone: A junction end diverges from the germline sequence, so it may reflect a read error. The J gene is TRBJ1-4, the V gene TRBV10-3, with unresolved D. There are 14 residues in the CDR3. Germline CDR1 reads ENHRY; CDR2 reads SYGVKD. The CDR3 DNA reads as TGTGCCACCAGTGCCAAGGGTTTGAATGAAAAACTGTTTTTT. Translating it yields CATSAKGLNEKLFF.

V gene TRBV28 combines with J gene TRBJ1-5; D unclear. CDR3 length equals 16 residues. Germline-derived CDR1 and CDR2 are MDHEN and SYDVKM. The V end lost 5 bases, the J end lost 4 bases, and 18 bases lay between the germline ends. The CDR3 DNA follows: TGTGCCAGCAGTATCGACGGTCTCGGCTCTAATCAGCCCCAGCATTTT. It is translated as CASSIDGLGSNQPQHF.

The V gene is TRBV5-1, the J gene TRBJ1-1; 11 nucleotides align to TRBD1. Germline-derived CDR1 and CDR2 are SGHRS and YFSETQ. The ends lost 3 bases at V and 4 bases at J; junction bases unmatched: 2. The CDR3 length is 14 residues. Here the CDR3 reads CASSSGTGGTEAFF. The DNA for the CDR3 is TGCGCCAGCAGCTCGGGGACAGGGGGCACTGAAGCTTTCTTT. Drawing the rest from reference TRBV5-1 and TRBJ1-1, the complete variable domain is KAGVTQTPRYLIKTRGQQVTLSCSPISGHRSVSWYQQTPGQGLQFLFEYFSETQRNKGNFPGRFSGRQFSNSRSEMNVSTLELGDSALYLCASSSGTGGTEAFFGQGTRLTVV.

The genes are TRBV5-1 and TRBJ2-1, with TRBD2 matching 8 bases. This CDR3 comprises 16 residues. After removal of 0 bases from V and 7 bases from J, the junction contained 9 bases not matched to a gene. From germline, CDR1 is SGHRS and CDR2 YFSETQ. The CDR3 nucleotides read TGCGCCAGCAGCTTGGTTCTTCGGGAGGGCCTGAATGAGCAGTTCTTC. This sequence encodes CASSLVLREGLNEQFF. The variable domain in full, completed from reference TRBV5-1 and TRBJ2-1, reads KAGVTQTPRYLIKTRGQQVTLSCSPISGHRSVSWYQQTPGQGLQFLFEYFSETQRNKGNFPGRFSGRQFSNSRSEMNVSTLELGDSALYLCASSLVLREGLNEQFFGPGTRLTVL.

This rearrangement joins TRBV10-2 to TRBJ2-3; tentatively, D is TRBD2 (6 bases). V lost 8 bases and J 0 bases, leaving 12 bases between the germline ends. Germline V gene lookup returns CDR1 WSHSY and CDR2 SAAADI. The CDR3 extends over 14 amino acids. The CDR3, as DNA: TGCGCCAGCCAGAGCGGGTGGAGCACAGATACGCAGTATTTT. Translated, it gives CASQSGWSTDTQYF.